The 21 T cell receptor beta chains below all came from one sample that was sequenced in a study of blood T cell repertoires in COVID-19. The data were produced by immunoSEQ multiplex PCR, yet TCRdb's version contains in-frame clones alone and is incomplete. The sample lists approximately 250,000 clones, 85% occurring once. The sample taken for sequencing was peripheral blood. Receptors originate from a man aged 35 to 55 with acute or convalescent COVID-19.

The rearrangement uses TRBV5-8 and TRBJ1-6, with TRBD1 matching 7 bases. CDR3 length equals 14 residues. The junction had 8 bases not matched to a gene; V was cut back by 4 bases and J by 10 bases. Germline values: CDR1 SGHTS, CDR2 YDEGEE. In DNA, the CDR3 is TGTGCCAGCAGCCGCCGACAGGGCGGCTCACCCCTCCACTTT. It is translated as CASSRRQGGSPLHF.

The sample holds a few counts of this clone. The gene calls are TRBV5-1 and TRBJ2-1; TRBD2 matches at 8 bases. CDR1 and CDR2 (germline): SGHRS, YFSETQ. After removal of 0 bases from V and 2 bases from J, the junction contained 4 bases not matched to a gene. The length of the CDR3 is 16 residues. In DNA, the CDR3 is TGCGCCAGCAGCTTGGTGAGCGGGGGCCCCTACAATGAGCAGTTCTTC. Encoded protein: CASSLVSGGPYNEQFF.

This sequence joins TRBV19 and TRBJ2-7; D remains unclear. Germline V gene lookup returns CDR1 LNHDA and CDR2 SQIVND (reference sequence). This CDR3 spans 16 amino acids. Trimming shortened V by 3 bases and J by 1 base, and 16 bases separated the two germline ends. The chain's CDR3 is CASSIKTRFSSYEQYF. The CDR3 bases are TGTGCCAGTAGTATTAAAACCCGGTTTTCTTCCTACGAGCAGTACTTC. Complete variable domain (other parts from reference TRBV19 and TRBJ2-7): DGGITQSPKYLFRKEGQNVTLSCEQNLNHDAMYWYRQDPGQGLRLIYYSQIVNDFQKGDIAEGYSVSREKKESFPLTVTSAQKNPTAFYLCASSIKTRFSSYEQYFGPGTRLTVT.

The chain carries TRBV19 and TRBJ1-1; 9 positions match TRBD1. J lost 5 bases, V lost 2 bases, and 3 bases had no gene match. Looked up from germline, CDR1 is LNHDA and CDR2 is SQIVND (reference sequence). The CDR3 has 14 amino acids. CDR3 nucleotides: TGTGCCAGTAGTATATGGACAGGGGAAACTGAAGCTTTCTTT. Protein product: CASSIWTGETEAFF. Combining the CDR3 with reference TRBV19 and TRBJ1-1 gives the whole variable domain DGGITQSPKYLFRKEGQNVTLSCEQNLNHDAMYWYRQDPGQGLRLIYYSQIVNDFQKGDIAEGYSVSREKKESFPLTVTSAQKNPTAFYLCASSIWTGETEAFFGQGTRLTVV.

This chain joins TRBV18 and TRBJ1-1; TRBD1 matches 8 bases. The CDR3 contains 15 residues. From germline, CDR1 is KGHSH and CDR2 LQKENI. V was clipped by 3 bases and J by 4 bases; unmatched bases: 7. In nucleotides, the CDR3 is TGTGCCAGCTCACCGGTACAGGGGGGTAGCACTGAAGCTTTCTTT. Protein product: CASSPVQGGSTEAFF. Using reference TRBV18 and TRBJ1-1 for the parts outside the CDR3, the full variable domain is NAGVMQNPRHLVRRRGQEARLRCSPMKGHSHVYWYRQLPEEGLKFMVYLQKENIIDESGMPKERFSAEFPKEGPSILRIQQVVRGDSAAYFCASSPVQGGSTEAFFGQGTRLTVV.

The J gene is TRBJ1-1, the V gene TRBV7-8, with a possible D match to TRBD1 (5 bases). CDR1 is SGHVS and CDR2 is FQNEAQ in the germline V gene. The CDR3 runs 13 residues. Trimming pared 5 bases from V and 1 base from J, leaving 8 bases between. The CDR3 reads CASSRTGNTEAFF. The CDR3 DNA follows: TGTGCCAGCAGCCGAACAGGGAACACTGAAGCTTTCTTT.

The V call is TRBV9, the J call TRBJ2-5, with 9 bases that match TRBD1. Germline CDR1 reads SGDLS; CDR2 reads YYNGEE. Trimming removed 8 bases from V and 5 bases from J; junction bases left unmatched: 7. The CDR3 is made up of 13 amino acids. CDR3 residues: CASNRGPVETQYF. CDR3 nucleotides: TGTGCCAGTAACAGGGGGCCGGTGGAGACCCAGTACTTC.

This clone was detected only once. The chain recombines TRBV19 with TRBJ1-2; D uncertain. V was shortened by 4 bases and J by 3 bases, with 12 bases between the two germline ends. CDR3 length: 14 residues. The germline gives CDR1 LNHDA, CDR2 SQIVND (reference sequence). DNA of the CDR3: TGTGCCAGTAGTAGGCGGCTGGGAGACTATGGCTACACCTTC. Translating it yields CASSRRLGDYGYTF.

The chain joins TRBV7-3 to TRBJ1-2; D gene uncertain. There are 14 residues in the CDR3. CDR1 and CDR2 from the germline V gene are SGHTA and FQGTGA. Trimming cost V 2 bases and J 4 bases, with 11 bases left between them. The CDR3 here is CASSLGPGSYGYTF. The DNA for the CDR3 is TGTGCCAGCAGCTTAGGTCCCGGGTCCTATGGCTACACCTTC.

V usage is TRBV2 and J usage is TRBJ2-2, with TRBD1 identical over 8 bases. V gave up 10 bases and J gave up 5 bases; unmatched junction bases: 12. CDR1 SNHLY and CDR2 FYNNEI come from the germline V gene. The CDR3 extends over 15 amino acids. The CDR3 sequence: CANPLGQGTTGELFF. For the CDR3, the DNA is TGTGCCAACCCGCTCGGACAGGGAACGACCGGGGAGCTGTTTTTT.

This rearrangement joins TRBV5-4 to TRBJ1-1; 11 nucleotides line up with TRBD1. The germline V gene has CDR1 SGHNT and CDR2 YYREEE (reference sequence). V dropped 4 bases and J dropped 2; count of bases not matched to a gene: 7. The CDR3 is made up of 16 amino acids. CDR3 coding DNA: TGTGCCAGCAGCAGGGGACAGGGGGAAAGTAACACTGAAGCTTTCTTT. Its translation is CASSRGQGESNTEAFF. The whole variable domain, filled in from reference TRBV5-4 and TRBJ1-1, reads ETGVTQSPTHLIKTRGQQVTLRCSSQSGHNTVSWYQQALGQGPQFIFQYYREEENGRGNFPPRFSGLQFPNYSSELNVNALELDDSALYLCASSRGQGESNTEAFFGQGTRLTVV.

V usage is TRBV15 and J usage is TRBJ2-7; 7 bases map to TRBD2. Germline CDR1 and CDR2: LNHNV and YYDKDF (reference sequence). This CDR3 comprises 15 residues. J lost 2 bases, V lost 3 bases, and 7 bases had no gene match. Written as DNA, the CDR3 is TGTGCCACCAGCAGGGTTTTGGGGGGGGCCTACGAGCAGTACTTC. Its translation is CATSRVLGGAYEQYF.

The V and J genes are TRBV6-5 and TRBJ2-5, with 10 bases identical to TRBD2. In germline, CDR1 is MNHEY, CDR2 SVGAGI. The CDR3 sequence is 15 residues long. J lost 1 base, V lost 7 bases, and 6 bases had no gene match. Here the CDR3 DNA reads TGTGCCAGCATTCTGGTAGCGGGGGGCCAAGAGACCCAGTACTTC. Protein sequence: CASILVAGGQETQYF.

The rearrangement links TRBV9 to TRBJ2-1; no reliable D call. The CDR3 sequence is 13 residues long. The V and J ends lost 2 bases and 4 bases respectively, with 7 bases between them. The germline V gene has CDR1 SGDLS and CDR2 YYNGEE. CDR3 DNA sequence: TGTGCCAGCAGCGTCGACGGGTACAATGAGCAGTTCTTC. Its protein is CASSVDGYNEQFF. The whole variable domain, filled in from reference TRBV9 and TRBJ2-1, reads DSGVTQTPKHLITATGQRVTLRCSPRSGDLSVYWYQQSLDQGLQFLIQYYNGEERAKGNILERFSAQQFPDLHSELNLSSLELGDSALYFCASSVDGYNEQFFGPGTRLTVL.

This clone was counted once. The V and J genes are TRBV5-1 and TRBJ2-7; 8 bases match TRBD1. This CDR3 contains 14 residues. Germline V gene data show CDR1 as SGHRS and CDR2 as YFSETQ. J gave up 2 bases and V 3 bases, and 4 bases lay outside the gene matches. The CDR3 loop reads CASSSQGDTYEQYF. For the CDR3, the DNA is TGCGCCAGCAGCTCACAGGGGGATACCTACGAGCAGTACTTC.

The chain has TRBV19 and TRBJ1-5; D is undetermined. The germline CDR1 and CDR2 sequences are LNHDA and SQIVND (reference sequence). The ends were cut back, 3 bases at V and 3 bases at J, with 12 bases in the middle. The CDR3 is 15 residues long. CDR3 region: CASSIDTASNQPQHF. The CDR3 region has the DNA TGTGCCAGTAGTATCGACACCGCATCCAATCAGCCCCAGCATTTT. Full variable domain (outside the CDR3, taken from reference TRBV19 and TRBJ1-5): DGGITQSPKYLFRKEGQNVTLSCEQNLNHDAMYWYRQDPGQGLRLIYYSQIVNDFQKGDIAEGYSVSREKKESFPLTVTSAQKNPTAFYLCASSIDTASNQPQHFGDGTRLSIL.

This clone was counted a single time. The chain combines TRBV5-1 with TRBJ2-7; TRBD1 matches at 10 bases. This CDR3 contains 14 residues. V lost 4 bases to trimming and J lost 2 bases; unmatched junction nucleotides: 3. Germline CDR1 SGHRS, CDR2 YFSETQ. The CDR3 DNA follows: TGCGCCAGCAGCATCGGACAGGGGGCCTACGAGCAGTACTTC. This gives the protein CASSIGQGAYEQYF.

The chain carries TRBV3-1 (or the pseudogene TRBV3-2) and TRBJ1-1; D uncertain. The germline V and J ends were trimmed by 2 bases and 12 bases, with 13 bases remaining between them. The CDR3 has 12 residues. Germline V CDR1 and CDR2: LGHDT, YNNKEL (reference sequence). The CDR3: CASSQREGLTFF. CDR3 DNA sequence: TGTGCCAGCAGCCAACGGGAGGGTTTAACTTTCTTT.

J is TRBJ2-5 and V is TRBV4-2; 10 nucleotides agree with TRBD1. The length of the CDR3 is 16 residues. Germline assignment: CDR1 LGHNA and CDR2 YNFKEQ. After removal of 0 bases from V and 4 bases from J, the junction contained 5 bases not matched to a gene. CDR3 nucleotide sequence: TGTGCCAGCAGCCAAGAAGTCGGACAGGGGGGAGAGACCCAGTACTTC. It is translated as CASSQEVGQGGETQYF.

The J gene is TRBJ1-4, the V gene TRBV6-5; D not certain. Germline V gene data show CDR1 as MNHEY and CDR2 as SVGAGI. The CDR3 contains 14 residues. The V gene lost 7 bases and the J gene lost 6 bases, with 15 bases spanning the gap. CDR3: CASIKERRDEKLFF. The CDR3 coding sequence is TGTGCCAGCATCAAGGAGAGGCGAGATGAAAAACTGTTTTTT.

The V call is TRBV5-6, the J call TRBJ1-2; 9 bases are a match to TRBD1. This CDR3 has 15 residues. V lost 4 bases and J lost 8; bases outside the gene matches: 12. CDR1 and CDR2 (germline): SGHDT, YYEEEE. The CDR3 bases are TGTGCCAGCAGCCCAGCCGGGACAGGGAGGTCGGGCTACACCTTC. Its protein is CASSPAGTGRSGYTF.